This T cell receptor beta chain was sequenced for a study of blood T cell repertoires in COVID-19 (dated by TCRdb to 2020 to 2022). In terms of the full investigation: Collaborator samples came from the United States, Italy and Spain and covered acute and convalescent phases of COVID-19. Subjects who had been exposed to COVID-19, were actively infected with it, or had recovered from it provided the deeply sampled blood TCRbeta repertoires that made up the dataset. The repertoires were released in a freely available public database meant as a resource for research on the immune response to SARS-CoV-2. Nearly every sample came with metadata listing a de-identified subject ID, COVID-19 status, age in years and sex. Where available, HLA class I and class II types were obtained from metadata supplied by the sample provider rather than from assay-based typing. The prospective study material was composed of cDNA or gDNA derived from T cells, B-cell-depleted T cells, or PBMCs. The samples were drawn from the first 160 participants of the ongoing ImmuneRACE study and from 1,254 subjects provided by 6 global collaborators. What the study reported, not specific to this receptor: The quantity of clinical and demographic metadata differed by source and by participant and was supplied without curation.

Collaborating institutions collected whole blood in K2EDTA tubes following their own protocols. Collaborator samples were shipped for TCRbeta analysis as frozen whole blood, isolated PBMCs, or DNA extracted from either sample type. As regards this clone: The clone's antigen remains unknown. Per-base qualities were not stored, and no clone one base away is much larger.

From the cysteine up to the phenylalanine, the CDR3 has a length of 14 residues. Of all the DNA, just the CDR3 is kept, 42 bases in frame from base 1. CDR1 and CDR2 were assigned from the germline V gene as SGHNT and YENEEA. V loses 7 bases of germline sequence and J loses 1 base, and the interval between the two ends is 13 bases. The immunoSEQ Assay, a bias-controlled multiplex PCR, was used to amplify TCRbeta CDR3 regions from genomic DNA. The study's own analysis went as follows. The number of nucleated cells in each sample was estimated by amplification of reference gene primers within the assay. To quantify the absolute abundance of each unique TCRbeta CDR3 rearrangement, sequence reads were collapsed and filtered. For each sample, productive Simpson clonality was calculated by taking the square root of Simpson's diversity index across productive rearrangements. TCRdb provides this immuneACCESS table in a form limited to in-frame rearrangements. Some clones are lacking; in checked studies, under half of them reflect an unresolved V gene, and why the rest are absent is not known. The DNA gave D and trimming, while V, J and clone size come from that table. The table for this sample lists about 200,000 clones; more than 70% of them were counted only once. The ten largest make up 6% of the sample.

The receptor comes from a man in his forties with active or convalescent COVID-19. The sample taken for sequencing was peripheral blood. The chain couples TRBV11-3 to TRBJ1-1, with the D gene not confidently named. For the CDR3, the sequence is CASTNPPGNTEAFF. Read as DNA, the sequence is TGTGCCAGCACCAACCCCCCCGGGAACACTGAAGCTTTCTTT.